Listed here are 15 T cell receptor beta chains from one sample, sequenced in a study of Graves' ophthalmopathy and Graves' hyperthyroidism. Using RNA transcripts, the TCR beta CDR3 regions were amplified. HTBI-primed RT-PCR formed the first round, and a multiplex PCR formed the second. TCRdb passed the multiplex PCR reads through MiXCR, listing each CDR3 protein once. This table holds roughly 300,000 distinct CDR3 sequences, roughly a sixth found once. Sequencing input: peripheral blood. Every receptor here comes from an adult man with Graves' ophthalmopathy.

The rearrangement uses TRBV6-1 and TRBJ2-5; D ambiguous. Per the germline V gene, CDR1 is MNHNS and CDR2 is SASEGT. Trimming removed 1 base at V and 5 bases at J, with 8 bases between. This CDR3 is built from 13 residues. CDR3 in DNA: TGTGCCAGCAGTGAAGTTTGGAAGGAGACCCAGTACTTC. Amino acids: CASSEVWKETQYF.

This clonotype was counted many times. The V gene is TRBV5-6, the J gene TRBJ1-2, with unresolved D. The CDR3 spans 16 residues. Germline V gene data show CDR1 as SGHDT and CDR2 as YYEEEE. V was shortened by 0 bases and J by 4 bases, with 16 bases between the two germline ends. CDR3 in amino acids: CASSLDPGSSPYGYTF. The CDR3 bases are TGTGCCAGCAGCTTGGATCCAGGCTCCTCACCCTATGGCTACACCTTC. The full variable domain, completed using reference TRBV5-6 and TRBJ1-2, is DAGVTQSPTHLIKTRGQQVTLRCSPKSGHDTVSWYQQALGQGPQFIFQYYEEEERQRGNFPDRFSGHQFPNYSSELNVNALLLGDSALYLCASSLDPGSSPYGYTFGSGTRLTVV.

This clonotype showed up many times. V gene TRBV12-3 or TRBV12-4 combines with J gene TRBJ1-1, with 8 bases lining up with TRBD1. V gave up 2 bases and J gave up 5 bases; unmatched junction bases: 7. There are 15 residues in the CDR3. The CDR3 DNA follows: TGTGCCAGCAGTTTATCAGGGGGCGAGCGGACTGAAGCTTTCTTT. It yields the protein CASSLSGGERTEAFF.

This clonotype showed up many times. The chain carries TRBV3-1 and TRBJ1-1; D remains ambiguous. There are 14 residues in the CDR3. The germline V gene has CDR1 LGHDT and CDR2 YNNKEL (reference sequence). V dropped 2 bases and J dropped 5 bases, with 12 bases sitting between them. The CDR3 region is CASSQQTWGTEAFF. CDR3 coding DNA: TGTGCCAGCAGCCAACAAACCTGGGGTACTGAAGCTTTCTTT.

This clonotype was counted ten times or more. The genes are TRBV20-1 and TRBJ2-7, with D tentatively TRBD1 (5 bases). CDR1 and CDR2 from the germline V gene are DFQATT and SNEGSKA (reference sequence). This CDR3 comprises 14 residues. Trimming removed 3 bases from V and 6 bases from J, with 18 bases in between. CDR3 coding DNA: TGCAGTGCTAGGCAGACAGATTCCCTGGGCGAGCAGTACTTC. The encoded protein is CSARQTDSLGEQYF.

This clonotype appeared many times. The chain employs TRBV27 and TRBJ1-2; perhaps TRBD1 as D (6 bases). This CDR3 contains 15 residues. The germline V gene encodes CDR1 MNHEY and CDR2 SMNVEV (reference sequence). V lost 5 bases to trimming and J lost 5 bases, with 18 bases between them. The CDR3 sequence is CASSQDSAFWYGYTF. The CDR3 nucleotides are TGTGCCAGCAGTCAGGACAGCGCCTTTTGGTATGGCTACACCTTC.

This clonotype showed up many times. The chain is built from TRBV6-5 and TRBJ2-2, with 10 bases lining up with TRBD2. V shed 0 bases, J shed 5 bases, and the junction held 6 bases outside the gene matches. Germline loops: CDR1 MNHEY, CDR2 SVGAGI. The CDR3 length is 17 residues. For the CDR3, the DNA is TGTGCCAGCAGTTACTCGGCACTAGCGGGGTTAACCGGGGAGCTGTTTTTT. Translated: CASSYSALAGLTGELFF.

Comments on this clonotype: At one boundary the junction diverges from the germline segment, which might be a read error. This sequence joins TRBV24-1 and TRBJ1-5; unclear D gene. The CDR3 extends over 15 amino acids. Germline CDR1 is KGHDR and CDR2 is SFDVKD. The CDR3 nucleotides are TGTTCCACCAGTGATCCGAACAATAGCAATCAGCCCCAGCATTTT. Translated, it gives CSTSDPNNSNQPQHF.

Many counts were recorded for this clonotype. The rearrangement joins TRBV6-2 or TRBV6-3 to TRBJ2-5; a weak D match, TRBD1 (5 bases). The CDR3 is made up of 14 amino acids. V was clipped by 3 bases and J by 5 bases, with 13 bases between them. CDR1 MNHEY and CDR2 SVGEGT come from the germline V gene. The CDR3 sequence is CASSYVWGSETQYF. CDR3 in DNA: TGTGCCAGCAGTTATGTTTGGGGCTCTGAGACCCAGTACTTC.

This chain uses TRBV28 with TRBJ2-7; D is perhaps TRBD1 (6 bases). CDR1 is MDHEN and CDR2 is SYDVKM in the germline V gene. V gave up 4 bases and J gave up 4 bases, with 11 bases separating them. The CDR3 is 13 amino acids. The CDR3 region has the DNA TGTGCCAGCAGTTATACAGGGAGATACGAGCAGTACTTC. Amino acid sequence: CASSYTGRYEQYF.

This clonotype was seen many times. The chain combines TRBV12-3 or TRBV12-4 with TRBJ1-6; D gene uncertain. CDR3 length: 17 residues. Trimming removed 2 bases at V and 0 bases at J, with 11 bases between. The CDR3 coding sequence is TGTGCCAGCAGTTTAAACACGAGGGACTCCTATAATTCACCCCTCCACTTT. Amino acids: CASSLNTRDSYNSPLHF.

The chain is built from TRBV2 and TRBJ1-3; D is unclear. CDR3 size: 13 residues. Germline V gene data show CDR1 as SNHLY and CDR2 as FYNNEI. V was trimmed by 8 bases and J by 0 bases, leaving 8 bases between them. The CDR3 loop is CASGYRSGNTIYF. The CDR3 DNA reads as TGTGCCAGCGGTTACCGCTCTGGAAACACCATATATTTT.

The sample holds many counts of this clonotype. The chain is built from TRBV7-2 and TRBJ2-5; D is unclear. Germline V CDR1 and CDR2: SGHTA, FQGNSA. Trimming shortened V by 5 bases and J by 3 bases, and 7 bases separated the two germline ends. The CDR3 consists of 12 residues. The CDR3 protein is CASSPRKETQYF. CDR3 bases: TGTGCCAGCAGCCCGCGCAAAGAGACCCAGTACTTC.

In this sample, this clonotype turned up a few times. This sequence joins TRBV30 and TRBJ1-2, with D unresolved. The V gene lost 2 bases and the J gene lost 2 bases, with 18 bases spanning the gap. The germline CDR1 and CDR2 sequences are GTSNPN and SVGIG (reference sequence). This CDR3 spans 16 amino acids. The CDR3 loop reads CAWSQPEGAFNYGYTF. The CDR3 DNA sequence: TGTGCCTGGAGTCAACCGGAGGGTGCGTTCAACTATGGCTACACCTTC.

The chain joins TRBV20-1 to TRBJ2-7; D might be TRBD2 (6 bases). The CDR3 loop spans 22 amino acids. Trimming pared 4 bases from V and 1 base from J, leaving 38 bases between. Germline V gene lookup returns CDR1 DFQATT and CDR2 SNEGSKA (reference sequence). The CDR3 DNA follows: TGCAGTGCTAAAGGTTTTCCTCTGCCCCTTAGCGGACAAGCCCTGACTTCCTACGAGCAGTACTTC. Translation gives CSAKGFPLPLSGQALTSYEQYF.